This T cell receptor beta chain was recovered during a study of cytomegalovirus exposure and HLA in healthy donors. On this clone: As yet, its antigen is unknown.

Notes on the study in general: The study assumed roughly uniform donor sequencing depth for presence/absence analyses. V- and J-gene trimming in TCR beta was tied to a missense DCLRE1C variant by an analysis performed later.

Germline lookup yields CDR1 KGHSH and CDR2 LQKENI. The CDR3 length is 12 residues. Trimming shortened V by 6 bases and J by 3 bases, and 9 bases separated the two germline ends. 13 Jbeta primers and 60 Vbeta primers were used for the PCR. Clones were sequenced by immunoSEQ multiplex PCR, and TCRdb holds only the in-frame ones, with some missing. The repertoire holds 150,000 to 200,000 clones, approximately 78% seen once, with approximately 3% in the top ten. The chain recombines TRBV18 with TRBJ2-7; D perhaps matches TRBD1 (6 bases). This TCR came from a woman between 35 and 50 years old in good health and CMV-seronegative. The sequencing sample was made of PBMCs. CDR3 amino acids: CASSGQLYEQYF. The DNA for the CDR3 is TGTGCCAGCTCCGGACAGCTCTACGAGCAGTACTTC. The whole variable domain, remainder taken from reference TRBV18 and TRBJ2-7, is NAGVMQNPRHLVRRRGQEARLRCSPMKGHSHVYWYRQLPEEGLKFMVYLQKENIIDESGMPKERFSAEFPKEGPSILRIQQVVRGDSAAYFCASSGQLYEQYFGPGTRLTVT.